This paragraph covers one TCR beta chain sequence. This clonotype was observed at least ten times. The antigen it binds to is not known. Per-base qualities were not stored, and no clone one base away is much larger. The record originates from a study of T-cell reconstitution after alpha-beta-depleted transplantation in children listed by TCRdb under 2016. About the investigation overall: Using TCR repertoire profiling, the study quantitatively followed how T-cell immune reconstitution unfolded in children after TCRalphabeta/CD19-depleted allogeneic hematopoietic cell transplantation. Beyond this particular receptor, the publication reports: The frequencies of hyperexpanded clones fell over the following months, and after one year, T-cell counts and TCRbeta diversity were mostly attributed to newly produced T cells. About two months after transplant, the apparently early recovery of alphabetaT-cell counts reportedly depended on just several hundred clones that had expanded rapidly and came from non-depleted graft cells. In some patients, the high TCRbeta diversity seen at day 60 was put down to recipient T cells and intrathymic progenitors that had survived conditioning.

The library was prepared using PCR. These reads were obtained on an Illumina HiSeq 2500. Molecular barcoding was employed in the preparation of TCR libraries, with unique molecular identifiers being used to normalize TCRbeta repertoire quantification. TCRdb handled the public reads itself, with Q25 trimming in fastp and clone calling in MiXCR, and kept productive beta chains. Entries that share a CDR3 protein sequence are merged under the most common genes and DNA. This sample gives 200,000 to 250,000 distinct CDR3 sequences in total; approximately 11% of them show up just once. The biggest ten clones account for about 28% of the sample. The treatment or condition label for this specimen denotes: allogeneic hematopoietic cell transplantation with graft depleted of TCRalphabeta T cells and CD19 B cells. TCRalphabeta/CD19-depleted allogeneic hematopoietic cell grafts were given to the transplant recipients, all of whom were children.

The CDR3 starts with the cysteine, ends with the phenylalanine, and has 12 residues. Only the CDR3 region is kept as DNA, spanning 36 bases read in frame from base 1. V is reduced by 4 bases and J by 2 bases, leaving a spacing of 6 bases between them. Specimen: PBMCs, collected before TCRalphabeta/CD19-depleted stem cell transplant. The receptor was isolated from a child in the first two years of life with acute myeloid leukemia, due to receive a stem cell transplant. Rearrangement joined TRBV12-3 or TRBV12-4 to TRBJ2-7; the D gene cannot be named for sure. CDR3 loop: CASSWSAYEQYF. DNA sequence: TGTGCCAGCAGTTGGAGTGCCTACGAGCAGTACTTC.